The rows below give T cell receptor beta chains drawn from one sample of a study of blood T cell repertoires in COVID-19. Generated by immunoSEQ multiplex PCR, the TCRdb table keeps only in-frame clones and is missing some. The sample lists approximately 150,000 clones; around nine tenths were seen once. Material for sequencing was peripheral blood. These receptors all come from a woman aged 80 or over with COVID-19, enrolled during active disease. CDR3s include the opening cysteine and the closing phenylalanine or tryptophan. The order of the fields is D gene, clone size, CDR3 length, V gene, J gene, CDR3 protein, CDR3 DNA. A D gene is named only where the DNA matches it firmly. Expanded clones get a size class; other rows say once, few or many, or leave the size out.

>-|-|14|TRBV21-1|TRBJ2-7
CASSKGMAGNEQYF
TGTGCCAGCAGCAAAGGTATGGCAGGGAACGAGCAGTACTTC
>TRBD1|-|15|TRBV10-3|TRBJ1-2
CAISESTGSNYGYTF
TGTGCCATCAGTGAGTCGACAGGGAGTAACTATGGCTACACCTTC
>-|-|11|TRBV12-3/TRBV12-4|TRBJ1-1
CASTRDTEAFF
TGTGCCAGCACGAGGGACACTGAAGCTTTCTTT
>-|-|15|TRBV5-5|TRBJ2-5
CASSRRTGNQETQYF
TGTGCCAGCAGCCGCCGAACAGGGAACCAAGAGACCCAGTACTTC
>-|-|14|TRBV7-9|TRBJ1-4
CASSPTGRSEKLFF
TGTGCCAGCAGCCCGACGGGGAGGAGTGAAAAACTGTTTTTT
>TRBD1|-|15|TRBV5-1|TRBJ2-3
CASSPQGFRTDTQYF
TGCGCCAGCAGCCCACAGGGGTTCCGAACAGATACGCAGTATTTT
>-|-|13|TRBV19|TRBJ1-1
CASSITGNTEAFF
TGTGCCAGTAGTATTACAGGAAACACTGAAGCTTTCTTT
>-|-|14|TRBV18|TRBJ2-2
CASSPDTRTGELFF
TGTGCCAGCTCTCCCGACACACGCACCGGGGAGCTGTTTTTT
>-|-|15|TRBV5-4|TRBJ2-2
CASSLGFGDTGELFF
TGTGCCAGCAGCTTGGGATTCGGGGACACCGGGGAGCTGTTTTTT
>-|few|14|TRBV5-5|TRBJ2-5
CASSLAPAGETQYF
TGTGCCAGCAGCTTGGCCCCCGCCGGGGAGACCCAGTACTTC
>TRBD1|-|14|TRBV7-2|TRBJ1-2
CASSTGGAFYGYTF
TGTGCCAGCAGCACAGGGGGGGCGTTCTATGGCTACACCTTC
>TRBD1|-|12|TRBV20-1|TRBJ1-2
CSASAGTGRYTF
TGCAGTGCTAGTGCCGGGACAGGTCGCTACACCTTC